These 10 T cell receptor beta chains were all obtained from the same sample, sequenced in a study of T-cell reconstitution after alpha-beta-depleted transplantation in children. Preparation of the TCRbeta library was carried out with unique molecular identifiers. TCRdb ran MiXCR on the PCR reads and lists one entry per CDR3 protein. The table has fewer than 550,000 distinct CDR3 sequences, approximately 10% seen once. This sample comprised PBMCs, mostly from graft donor cells, obtained 180 days after TCRalphabeta/CD19-depleted stem cell transplant. The receptors shown here come from a female patient aged 2-10 years who had a stem cell transplant for aplastic anemia, so the T cells may come from the graft donor.

Only a few counts were recorded for this clonotype. The chain's CDR3 is CASSFRAALTDTQYF. As DNA, the CDR3 is TGTGCCAGCAGTTTCCGGGCCGCCCTCACAGATACGCAGTATTTT. V is TRBV12-3 or TRBV12-4 and J is TRBJ2-3; D is unclear. The CDR3 runs to 15 residues. Between the trimmed V and J ends, which lost 3 bases and 2 bases, there was a span of 12 bases.

In DNA, the CDR3 is TGTGCCAGCATAGGACAGACCGGGACTAATCCAAACATTCAGTACTTC. It translates to CASIGQTGTNPNIQYF. The chain uses TRBV28 and TRBJ2-4, with TRBD2 as a possible D gene (7 bases). V dropped 7 bases and J dropped 6 bases, with 22 bases sitting between them. The CDR3 is 16 amino acids. Germline assignment: CDR1 MDHEN and CDR2 SYDVKM.

This sequence joins TRBV18 and TRBJ2-3; no definite D call. Germline loops: CDR1 KGHSH, CDR2 LQKENI. This CDR3 comprises 13 residues. V was cut by 2 bases and J by 6 bases, with 9 bases left in between. The CDR3 region is CASSPNPRDTQYF. Written as DNA, the CDR3 is TGTGCCAGCTCACCAAACCCGCGTGATACGCAGTATTTT.

This clonotype came up once. The V and J genes are TRBV12-3 or TRBV12-4 and TRBJ1-5, with D unresolved. The CDR3 extends over 13 amino acids. Trimming cost V 2 bases and J 8 bases, with 10 bases left between them. CDR3 loop: CASSLSGQEPQHF. The CDR3 bases are TGTGCCAGCAGTTTATCCGGCCAAGAGCCCCAGCATTTT.

This clonotype was detected only a few times. This chain uses TRBV12-3 or TRBV12-4 with TRBJ1-4, with 8 positions matching TRBD1. V gave up 3 bases and J gave up 10 bases; unmatched junction bases: 10. The CDR3 runs 15 residues. The DNA of the CDR3 is TGTGCCAGCAGTTTTGGGGCCCAGGGGGCCGTAAAACTGTTTTTT. The encoded protein is CASSFGAQGAVKLFF.

The J gene is TRBJ2-5, the V gene TRBV5-1; 10 bases are shared with TRBD2. With V trimmed by 4 bases and J by 5 bases, 8 bases remained unmatched. This CDR3 has 15 residues. Germline V gives CDR1 SGHRS, CDR2 YFSETQ. The CDR3 region is CASSPPLAGVETQYF. The CDR3 coding sequence is TGCGCCAGCAGCCCCCCCCTAGCGGGAGTGGAGACCCAGTACTTC.

V usage is TRBV6-5 and J usage is TRBJ2-2; 9 bases agree with TRBD2. V gave up 2 bases and J gave up 0 bases; unmatched junction bases: 7. Germline lookup yields CDR1 MNHEY and CDR2 SVGAGI. This CDR3 spans 18 amino acids. The CDR3 region has the DNA TGTGCCAGCAGTTACAACGGATTAGCGGGAGCGAACACCGGGGAGCTGTTTTTT. Translation: CASSYNGLAGANTGELFF.

The chain has TRBV4-3 and TRBJ2-5, with D possibly being TRBD2 (6 bases). The V and J ends lost 1 base and 4 bases respectively, with 16 bases between them. CDR3 length: 16 amino acids. Per germline, CDR1 LGHNA and CDR2 YSLEER. The CDR3 nucleotides read TGCGCCAGCAGCCAAGGGCCCCCGGGACTCCGAGAGACCCAGTACTTC. This gives the protein CASSQGPPGLRETQYF.

The chain joins TRBV28 to TRBJ1-5; D remains unclear. V was trimmed by 4 bases and J by 5 bases, leaving 6 bases between them. CDR3 length: 12 amino acids. In germline, CDR1 is MDHEN, CDR2 SYDVKM. The CDR3: CASSSEYQPQHF. CDR3 nucleotides: TGTGCCAGCAGTTCAGAATATCAGCCCCAGCATTTT.

In its sample, this clonotype was seen a few times. The chain carries TRBV6-1 and TRBJ2-3; D is perhaps TRBD2 (6 bases). V lost 5 bases, J lost 2 bases, and 17 bases lay in between. This CDR3 has 16 amino acids. CDR1 and CDR2 from the germline V gene are MNHNS and SASEGT. This chain's CDR3 is CASSPWPRDFTDTQYF. DNA of the CDR3: TGTGCCAGCAGTCCTTGGCCCCGGGACTTCACAGATACGCAGTATTTT.